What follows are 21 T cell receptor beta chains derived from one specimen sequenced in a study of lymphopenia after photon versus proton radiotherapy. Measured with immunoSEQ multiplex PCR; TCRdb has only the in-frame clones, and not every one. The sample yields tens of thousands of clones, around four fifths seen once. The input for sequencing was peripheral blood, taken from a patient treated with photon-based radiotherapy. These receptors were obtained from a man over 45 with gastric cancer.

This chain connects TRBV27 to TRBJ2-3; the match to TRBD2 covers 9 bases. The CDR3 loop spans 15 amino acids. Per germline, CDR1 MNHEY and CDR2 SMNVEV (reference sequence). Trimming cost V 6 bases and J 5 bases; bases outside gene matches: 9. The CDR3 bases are TGTGCCAGCAGCCTATTAGCGGGAGTGAGAGATACGCAGTATTTT. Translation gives CASSLLAGVRDTQYF.

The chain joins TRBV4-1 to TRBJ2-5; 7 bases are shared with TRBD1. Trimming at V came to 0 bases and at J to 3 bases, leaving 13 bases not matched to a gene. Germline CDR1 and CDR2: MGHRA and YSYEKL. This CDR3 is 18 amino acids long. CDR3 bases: TGCGCCAGCAGCCAAGAGCCGGGACAGTCCTATTCGAAAGAGACCCAGTACTTC. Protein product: CASSQEPGQSYSKETQYF.

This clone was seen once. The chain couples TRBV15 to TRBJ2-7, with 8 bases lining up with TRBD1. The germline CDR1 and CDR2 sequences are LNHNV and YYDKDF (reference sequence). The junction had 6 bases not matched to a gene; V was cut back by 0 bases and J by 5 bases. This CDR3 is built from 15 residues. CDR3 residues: CATSRDLDRVDEQYF. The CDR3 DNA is TGTGCCACCAGCAGAGATTTGGACAGGGTCGACGAGCAGTACTTC.

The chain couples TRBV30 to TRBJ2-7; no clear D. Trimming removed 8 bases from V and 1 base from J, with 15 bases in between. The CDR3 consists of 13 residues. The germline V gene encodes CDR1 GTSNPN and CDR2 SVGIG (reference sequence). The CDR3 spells CAGFNTLSYEQYF. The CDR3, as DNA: TGTGCCGGGTTCAACACCCTTTCCTACGAGCAGTACTTC.

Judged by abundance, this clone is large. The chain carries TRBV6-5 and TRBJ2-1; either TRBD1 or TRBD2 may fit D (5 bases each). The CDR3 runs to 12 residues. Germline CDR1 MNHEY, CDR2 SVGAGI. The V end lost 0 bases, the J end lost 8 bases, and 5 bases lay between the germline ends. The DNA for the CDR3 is TGTGCCAGCAGTTACTCGGGGGATGAGCAGTTCTTC. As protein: CASSYSGDEQFF.

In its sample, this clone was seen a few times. As DNA, the CDR3 is TGTGCCAGTAGCCCCAGGTCCGGACAGCCCCAGCATTTT. Translated, it gives CASSPRSGQPQHF. The rearrangement uses TRBV19 and TRBJ1-5; unclear D gene. The CDR3 sequence is 13 residues long. Trimming left V 6 bases short and J 7 bases short, with 13 bases between. CDR1 is LNHDA and CDR2 is SQIVND in the germline V gene (reference sequence).

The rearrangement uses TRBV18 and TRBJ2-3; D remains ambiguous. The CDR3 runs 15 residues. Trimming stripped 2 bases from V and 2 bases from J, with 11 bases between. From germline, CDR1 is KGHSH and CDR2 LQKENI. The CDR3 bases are TGTGCCAGCTCACCAGAACCAGCCTTCACAGATACGCAGTATTTT. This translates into CASSPEPAFTDTQYF.

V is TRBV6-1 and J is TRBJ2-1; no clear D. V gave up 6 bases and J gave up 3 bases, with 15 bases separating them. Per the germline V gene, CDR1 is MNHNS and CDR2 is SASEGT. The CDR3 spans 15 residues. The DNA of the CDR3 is TGTGCCAGCAGCCTGACATTAGGCGTCTACAATGAGCAGTTCTTC. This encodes CASSLTLGVYNEQFF.

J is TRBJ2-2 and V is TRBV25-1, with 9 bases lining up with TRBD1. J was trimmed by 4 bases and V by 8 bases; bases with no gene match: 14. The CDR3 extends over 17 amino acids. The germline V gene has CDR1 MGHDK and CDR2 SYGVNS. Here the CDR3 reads CASPEGGTGRFTGELFF. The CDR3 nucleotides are TGTGCCAGCCCGGAGGGGGGGACAGGGCGATTCACCGGGGAGCTGTTTTTT.

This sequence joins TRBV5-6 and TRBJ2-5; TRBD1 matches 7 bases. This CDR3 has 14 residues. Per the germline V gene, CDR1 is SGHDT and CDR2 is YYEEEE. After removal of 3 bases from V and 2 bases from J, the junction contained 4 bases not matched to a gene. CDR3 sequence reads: CASSSTGPQETQYF. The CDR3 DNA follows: TGTGCCAGCAGCTCGACAGGGCCACAAGAGACCCAGTACTTC. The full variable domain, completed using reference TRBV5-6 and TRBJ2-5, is DAGVTQSPTHLIKTRGQQVTLRCSPKSGHDTVSWYQQALGQGPQFIFQYYEEEERQRGNFPDRFSGHQFPNYSSELNVNALLLGDSALYLCASSSTGPQETQYFGPGTRLLVL.

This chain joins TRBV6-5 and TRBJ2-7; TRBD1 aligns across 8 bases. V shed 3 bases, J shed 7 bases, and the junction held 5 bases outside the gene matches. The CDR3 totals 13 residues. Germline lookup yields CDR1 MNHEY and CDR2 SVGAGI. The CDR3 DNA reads TGTGCCAGCAGTTATGGTAACAGGGGGGAGCAGTACTTC. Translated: CASSYGNRGEQYF.

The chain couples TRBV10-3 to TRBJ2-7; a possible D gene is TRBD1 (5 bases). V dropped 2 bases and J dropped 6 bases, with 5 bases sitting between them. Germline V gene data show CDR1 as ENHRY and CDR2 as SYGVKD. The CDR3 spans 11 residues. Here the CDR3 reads CAISEGAEQYF. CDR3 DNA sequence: TGTGCCATCAGTGAGGGGGCCGAGCAGTACTTC.

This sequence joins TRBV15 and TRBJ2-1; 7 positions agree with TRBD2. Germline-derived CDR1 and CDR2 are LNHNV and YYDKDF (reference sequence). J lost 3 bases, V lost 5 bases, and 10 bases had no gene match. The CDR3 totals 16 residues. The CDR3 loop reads CATSVGGRGVYNEQFF. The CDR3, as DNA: TGTGCCACCAGCGTCGGCGGGAGAGGGGTCTACAATGAGCAGTTCTTC.

CDR3: CASSILAGTYNEQFF. CDR3 sequence (DNA): TGTGCCAGCAGCATACTAGCGGGGACCTACAATGAGCAGTTCTTC. This chain connects TRBV9 to TRBJ2-1; 10 bases fit TRBD2. This CDR3 is built from 15 residues. The V segment lost 4 bases and the J segment 2 bases; nucleotides outside the gene matches: 3. The germline V gene has CDR1 SGDLS and CDR2 YYNGEE.

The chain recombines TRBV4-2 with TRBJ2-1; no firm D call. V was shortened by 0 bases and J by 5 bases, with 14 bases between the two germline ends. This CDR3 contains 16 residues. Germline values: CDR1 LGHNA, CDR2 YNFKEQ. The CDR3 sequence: CASSQEGWRGNNEQFF. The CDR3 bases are TGTGCCAGCAGCCAAGAAGGTTGGCGAGGAAACAATGAGCAGTTCTTC.

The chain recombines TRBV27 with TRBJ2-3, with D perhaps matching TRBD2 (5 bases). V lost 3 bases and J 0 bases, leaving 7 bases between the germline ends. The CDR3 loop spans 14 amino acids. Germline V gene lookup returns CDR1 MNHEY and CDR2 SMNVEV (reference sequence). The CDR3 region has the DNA TGTGCCAGCAGTTTGAGCGGCAGCACAGATACGCAGTATTTT. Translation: CASSLSGSTDTQYF.

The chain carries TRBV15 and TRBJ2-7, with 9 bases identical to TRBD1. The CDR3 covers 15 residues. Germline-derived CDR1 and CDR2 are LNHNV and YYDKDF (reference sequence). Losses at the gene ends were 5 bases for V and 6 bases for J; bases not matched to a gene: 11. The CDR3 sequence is CATSPYRTGATEQYF. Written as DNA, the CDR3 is TGTGCCACCAGCCCCTACCGGACAGGGGCCACCGAGCAGTACTTC.

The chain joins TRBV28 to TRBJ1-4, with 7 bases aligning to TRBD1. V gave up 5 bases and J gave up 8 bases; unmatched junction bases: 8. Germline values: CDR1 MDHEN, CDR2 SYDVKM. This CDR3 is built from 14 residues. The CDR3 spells CASSDRQGREKLFF. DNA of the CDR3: TGTGCCAGCAGTGACCGACAGGGAAGGGAAAAACTGTTTTTT.

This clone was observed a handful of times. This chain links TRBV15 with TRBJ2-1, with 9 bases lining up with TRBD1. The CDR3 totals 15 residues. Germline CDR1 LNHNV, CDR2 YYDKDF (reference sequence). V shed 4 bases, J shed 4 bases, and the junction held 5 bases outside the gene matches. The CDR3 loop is CATSKRTGAYNEQFF. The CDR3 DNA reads TGTGCCACCAGCAAGAGGACAGGGGCTTACAATGAGCAGTTCTTC.

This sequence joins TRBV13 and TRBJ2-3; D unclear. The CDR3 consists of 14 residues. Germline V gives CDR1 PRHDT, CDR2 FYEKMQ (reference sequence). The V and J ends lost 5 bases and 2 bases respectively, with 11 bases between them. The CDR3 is CASSRGRYTDTQYF. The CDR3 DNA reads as TGTGCCAGCAGCCGTGGGCGGTACACAGATACGCAGTATTTT.

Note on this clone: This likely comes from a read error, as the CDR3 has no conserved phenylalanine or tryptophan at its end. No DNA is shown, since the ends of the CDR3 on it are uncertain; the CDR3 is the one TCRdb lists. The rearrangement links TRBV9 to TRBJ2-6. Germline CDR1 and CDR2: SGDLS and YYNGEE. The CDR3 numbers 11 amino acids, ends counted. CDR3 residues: CASSVKDPRGD.